The 2 T cell receptor beta chains presented below share a single source sample, sequenced in a study of blood T cell repertoires in COVID-19 (dated by TCRdb to 2018 to 2020). Library preparation used the immunoSEQ multiplex PCR assay. What TCRdb holds here is the immuneACCESS table cut down to in-frame rearrangements. Part of the clones is not present; checked against another copy, under half of the missing clones reflect an unresolved V gene, and the others are unexplained. For this sample the table gives roughly 200,000 clones, of which about 85% were detected only once. Together, the top ten hold under 3% of the sample. Sequenced input: peripheral blood. The receptors were sampled from a woman aged 25-40 years with active or convalescent COVID-19.

This clone was counted a few times. The rearrangement links TRBV6-1 to TRBJ1-2; D is unresolved. Germline values: CDR1 MNHNS, CDR2 SASEGT. The CDR3 length is 14 residues. V dropped 2 bases and J dropped 7 bases, with 14 bases sitting between them. As DNA, the CDR3 is TGTGCCAGCAGTGAAAAGGGAGGGCGGCGTGGCTACACCTTC. As protein: CASSEKGGRRGYTF.

In this sample, this clone turned up a few times. V and J are TRBV19 and TRBJ1-1, with TRBD1 matching over 7 bases. The V segment lost 3 bases and the J segment 7 bases; nucleotides outside the gene matches: 2. This CDR3 is 12 amino acids long. CDR1 LNHDA and CDR2 SQIVND come from the germline V gene (reference sequence). CDR3 DNA sequence: TGTGCCAGTAGTATCGGGACAGTTGAAGCTTTCTTT. Translating gives CASSIGTVEAFF. The whole variable domain, filled in from reference TRBV19 and TRBJ1-1, reads DGGITQSPKYLFRKEGQNVTLSCEQNLNHDAMYWYRQDPGQGLRLIYYSQIVNDFQKGDIAEGYSVSREKKESFPLTVTSAQKNPTAFYLCASSIGTVEAFFGQGTRLTVV.